What follows are 14 T cell receptor beta chains derived from one specimen sequenced in a study of blood T cells in healthy people across ages. The authors ran a second PCR of about 7 to 11 cycles using a sample-barcoded 5' primer and a J-beta primer mix. TCRdb ran MiXCR on the 5' RACE reads and lists one entry per CDR3 protein. Of roughly 1,700,000 distinct CDR3 sequences in the sample, approximately 28% are singletons; the top ten hold 7.7%. The sequencing input was blood. The receptor set was obtained from a woman under 40 in good health.

This clonotype showed up just a few times. J is TRBJ2-5 and V is TRBV2; D uncertain. Germline CDR1 and CDR2: SNHLY and FYNNEI. CDR3 length: 12 residues. Trimming removed 7 bases from V and 1 base from J, with 7 bases in between. CDR3 sequence reads: CASTRFQETQYF. CDR3 nucleotides: TGTGCCAGCACGCGTTTCCAAGAGACCCAGTACTTC. Using reference TRBV2 and TRBJ2-5 for the parts outside the CDR3, the full variable domain is EPEVTQTPSHQVTQMGQEVILRCVPISNHLYFYWYRQILGQKVEFLVSFYNNEISEKSEIFDDQFSVERPDGSNFTLKIRSTKLEDSAMYFCASTRFQETQYFGPGTRLLVL.

This clonotype was recorded a few times. The chain has TRBV30 and TRBJ2-5; unclear D gene. V lost 4 bases, J lost 11 bases, and 17 bases lay in between. Per the germline V gene, CDR1 is GTSNPN and CDR2 is SVGIG (reference sequence). This CDR3 is 12 amino acids long. This CDR3 reads CAWTFGGNEQYF. The CDR3 DNA follows: TGTGCCTGGACGTTCGGCGGAAATGAGCAGTACTTC.

This clonotype was picked up a small number of times. DNA for the CDR3: TGCGCCAGCAGCTTTATTCGGGGGTCCGCCTACGAGCAGTACTTC. Translated, it gives CASSFIRGSAYEQYF. The gene calls are TRBV5-1 and TRBJ2-7, with D possibly matching TRBD2 (6 bases). CDR1 and CDR2 (germline): SGHRS, YFSETQ. CDR3 size: 15 residues. Trimming cost V 2 bases and J 2 bases, with 14 bases left between them.

The genes are TRBV12-3 or TRBV12-4 and TRBJ1-5; 8 positions match TRBD1. The J segment lost 8 bases and the V segment lost 10 bases, leaving 13 bases of the junction unmatched. The CDR3 loop spans 14 amino acids. CDR3 DNA sequence: TGTGCCACCGGCGACTCAGGGGGCGCGGAGCCCCAGCATTTT. It is translated as CATGDSGGAEPQHF.

The rearrangement uses TRBV20-1 and TRBJ1-4; D perhaps matches TRBD1 (5 bases). The CDR3 is 13 residues long. With 6 bases removed from V and 7 bases from J, the gap between germline ends came to 15 bases. Germline assignment: CDR1 DFQATT and CDR2 SNEGSKA (reference sequence). CDR3 region: CSATLGGAEKLFF. The CDR3 DNA follows: TGCAGTGCCACACTGGGGGGAGCTGAAAAACTGTTTTTT.

In this sample, this clonotype turned up many times. The V call is TRBV12-5, the J call TRBJ2-3; D is ambiguous. Trimming removed 0 bases from V and 12 bases from J, with 10 bases in between. The CDR3 consists of 12 residues. Germline assignment: CDR1 LGHNT and CDR2 FRNRAP. This chain's CDR3 is CASGLVPAEQYF. Here the CDR3 DNA reads TGTGCTAGTGGTTTGGTACCGGCGGAACAGTATTTT.

This clonotype appeared a single time. A single base separates this from a much larger clone, so it may be a read error. This rearrangement joins TRBV7-3 to TRBJ1-2, with unresolved D. Trimming took 5 bases from V and 7 from J, leaving 14 bases between them. This CDR3 spans 13 amino acids. Germline V gene sequence: CDR1 SGHTA, CDR2 FQGTGA. The CDR3 reads CASSPGVGVGYTF. The DNA for the CDR3 is TGTGCCAGCAGCCCCGGGGTGGGTGTTGGCTACACCTTC. The full variable domain, in which reference TRBV7-3 and TRBJ1-2 provide the parts outside the CDR3, is GAGVSQTPSNKVTEKGKYVELRCDPISGHTALYWYRQSLGQGPEFLIYFQGTGAADDSGLPNDRFFAVRPEGSVSTLKIQRTERGDSAVYLCASSPGVGVGYTFGSGTRLTVV.

The chain couples TRBV29-1 to TRBJ2-5, with TRBD2 as a possible D gene (5 bases). CDR3 length: 15 amino acids. CDR1 SQVTM and CDR2 ANQGSEA come from the germline V gene. V shed 6 bases and J shed 2 bases, with 19 bases lying between them. For the CDR3, the DNA is TGCAGCGTCGAAAACCCGGGATCACCACAAGAGACCCAGTACTTC. Translation gives CSVENPGSPQETQYF.

This clonotype was found once. V gene TRBV12-3 or TRBV12-4 combines with J gene TRBJ2-1; D uncertain. The CDR3 sequence is 14 residues long. V lost 7 bases, J lost 6 bases, and 16 bases lay in between. The DNA for the CDR3 is TGTGCCAGCAAGTTGGCTTGGGAACGCAATGAGCAGTTCTTC. Its protein is CASKLAWERNEQFF.

The table lists this clonotype with a few counts. The V and J genes are TRBV7-3 and TRBJ2-6; possible D gene TRBD1, 5 bases. V shed 3 bases and J shed 2 bases, with 8 bases lying between them. Looked up from germline, CDR1 is SGHTA and CDR2 is FQGTGA. This CDR3 has 15 amino acids. The CDR3 nucleotides read TGTGCCAGCAGCTTGAGACAGCCTGGGGCCAACGTCCTGACTTTC. This gives the protein CASSLRQPGANVLTF.

V and J are TRBV18 and TRBJ2-6; D assignment may be TRBD1 or TRBD2 (5 bases each). The germline CDR1 and CDR2 sequences are KGHSH and LQKENI. Between the trimmed V and J ends, which lost 3 bases and 0 bases, there was a span of 15 bases. The CDR3 is 18 residues long. The CDR3 loop is CASSPLRGLFSGANVLTF. The CDR3 coding sequence is TGTGCCAGCTCACCCCTGAGGGGCCTTTTCTCTGGGGCCAACGTCCTGACTTTC.

This clonotype was picked up many times. Germline and junction disagree at one end, which may indicate a read error. V usage is TRBV7-7 and J usage is TRBJ2-5, with 10 bases that match TRBD2. The CDR3 is 14 amino acids. Germline V lookup: CDR1 SSHAT, CDR2 FNYEAQ (reference sequence). The CDR3 sequence: CASSSLAGQGTQYF. The CDR3 bases are TGTGCCAGCAGCTCACTAGCGGGGCAAGGGACCCAGTACTTC.

The chain joins TRBV29-1 to TRBJ2-2; D not resolved. CDR3 length: 11 residues. V gave up 1 base and J gave up 7 bases, with 4 bases separating them. Germline V gene lookup returns CDR1 SQVTM and CDR2 ANQGSEA. CDR3 sequence reads: CSVEGSGELFF. CDR3 DNA: TGCAGCGTTGAAGGAAGCGGGGAGCTGTTTTTT.

The rearrangement uses TRBV4-1 and TRBJ1-1; D not certain. Trimming left V 0 bases short and J 4 bases short, with 18 bases between. In germline, CDR1 is MGHRA, CDR2 YSYEKL. The CDR3 covers 17 residues. CDR3 sequence: CASSQDQRVGGSTEAFF. CDR3 nucleotides: TGCGCCAGCAGCCAAGATCAACGAGTGGGCGGGAGCACTGAAGCTTTCTTT.